The 30 T cell receptor beta chains given below trace back to one sample, sequenced in a study. One entry per CDR3 protein, called by TCRdb with MiXCR from the 5' RACE reads. The table lists some 64,000 distinct CDR3 sequences, about 20% of them singletons. The specimen sequenced was memory CD4+ T cells sorted from a lymph node. As for subset: memory CD4+ T cells, CD4+CD45RO+CD25-. All receptors derive from a female donor with breast cancer.

This clonotype occurred a few times. In nucleotides, the CDR3 is TGCAGTGCTAGAACAGGGGGTTTCGGCCAGCCCCAGCATTTT. Translated, it gives CSARTGGFGQPQHF. J is TRBJ1-5 and V is TRBV20-1; 8 bases are shared with TRBD1. This CDR3 region has 14 residues. V lost 2 bases and J lost 7; bases outside the gene matches: 7. Germline CDR1 is DFQATT and CDR2 is SNEGSKA (reference sequence).

This clonotype has a count of ten or more. The chain couples TRBV5-1 to TRBJ1-5; weak D call: TRBD1 (5 bases). V was cut by 0 bases and J by 2 bases, with 9 bases left in between. This CDR3 has 15 amino acids. Germline V gene sequence: CDR1 SGHRS, CDR2 YFSETQ. In DNA, the CDR3 is TGCGCCAGCAGCTTGGACGGACATCGCAATCAGCCCCAGCATTTT. It yields the protein CASSLDGHRNQPQHF. Looking up the rest from reference TRBV5-1 and TRBJ1-5 gives the full variable domain: KAGVTQTPRYLIKTRGQQVTLSCSPISGHRSVSWYQQTPGQGLQFLFEYFSETQRNKGNFPGRFSGRQFSNSRSEMNVSTLELGDSALYLCASSLDGHRNQPQHFGDGTRLSIL.

This clonotype has only a few counts. The rearrangement links TRBV20-1 to TRBJ2-3; D not resolved. CDR1 is DFQATT and CDR2 is SNEGSKA in the germline V gene (reference sequence). This CDR3 spans 13 amino acids. The V gene lost 6 bases and the J gene lost 2 bases, with 12 bases spanning the gap. CDR3 nucleotides: TGCAGTGCGGAGAAAGGAGCCACAGATACGCAGTATTTT. It translates to CSAEKGATDTQYF.

CDR3: CASSWGSYEQYF. The CDR3 region has the DNA TGTGCCAGCAGTTGGGGCAGCTACGAGCAGTACTTC. This sequence joins TRBV28 and TRBJ2-7; TRBD1 is a possible D gene (5 bases). V was clipped by 4 bases and J by 3 bases, with 7 bases between them. The CDR3 consists of 12 residues. Germline V gene sequence: CDR1 MDHEN, CDR2 SYDVKM. Filled out from reference TRBV28 and TRBJ2-7, the complete variable domain reads DVKVTQSSRYLVKRTGEKVFLECVQDMDHENMFWYRQDPGLGLRLIYFSYDVKMKEKGDIPEGYSVSREKKERFSLILESASTNQTSMYLCASSWGSYEQYFGPGTRLTVT.

This clonotype was seen ten or more times. The J gene is TRBJ1-5, the V gene TRBV20-1; D is uncertain. V was trimmed by 2 bases and J by 7 bases, leaving 12 bases between them. Germline CDR1 is DFQATT and CDR2 is SNEGSKA (reference sequence). The CDR3 consists of 13 residues. CDR3 loop: CSARRTSAQPQHF. The CDR3 bases are TGCAGTGCTAGAAGGACGAGTGCCCAGCCCCAGCATTTT.

The chain is built from TRBV5-1 and TRBJ1-5; D is undetermined. V was shortened by 0 bases and J by 0 bases, with 13 bases between the two germline ends. Looked up from germline, CDR1 is SGHRS and CDR2 is YFSETQ. There are 17 residues in the CDR3. The CDR3 loop reads CASSLDPLHNSNQPQHF. The CDR3 bases are TGCGCCAGCAGCTTGGACCCATTACACAATAGCAATCAGCCCCAGCATTTT. Together with reference TRBV5-1 and TRBJ1-5, the CDR3 gives the full variable domain: KAGVTQTPRYLIKTRGQQVTLSCSPISGHRSVSWYQQTPGQGLQFLFEYFSETQRNKGNFPGRFSGRQFSNSRSEMNVSTLELGDSALYLCASSLDPLHNSNQPQHFGDGTRLSIL.

Worth noting for this clonotype: A much bigger clone sits one base away, suggesting this may be a read error. The V and J genes are TRBV6-5 and TRBJ1-1; TRBD1 might be the D (6 bases). The CDR3 loop spans 14 amino acids. The V gene's germline CDR1 is MNHEY and CDR2 SVGAGI. The V gene lost 10 bases and the J gene lost 2 bases, with 17 bases spanning the gap. CDR3 loop: CATWGGTTNTEAFF. The DNA for the CDR3 is TGTGCCACGTGGGGGGGCACAACAAACACTGAAGCTTTCTTT.

Turning to this clonotype: One end of the junction varies from germline; a read error may be responsible. The chain joins TRBV5-6 to TRBJ2-7; 12 bases are a match to TRBD2. Per the germline V gene, CDR1 is SGHDT and CDR2 is YYEEEE. CDR3 size: 15 residues. The chain's CDR3 is CASRSRGLAGYVQYF. CDR3 bases: TGTGCCAGCAGAAGCAGGGGACTAGCGGGTTACGTGCAGTACTTC. The entire variable domain, with the rest obtained from reference TRBV5-6 and TRBJ2-7, is as follows: DAGVTQSPTHLIKTRGQQVTLRCSPKSGHDTVSWYQQALGQGPQFIFQYYEEEERQRGNFPDRFSGHQFPNYSSELNVNALLLGDSALYLCASRSRGLAGYVQYFGPGTRLTVT.

The chain joins TRBV5-1 to TRBJ2-1; tentative D call: TRBD2 (6 bases). Germline assignment: CDR1 SGHRS and CDR2 YFSETQ. The V end lost 0 bases, the J end lost 8 bases, and 12 bases lay between the germline ends. This CDR3 has 14 residues. The CDR3: CASSLEGPGDEQFF. CDR3 sequence (DNA): TGCGCCAGCAGCTTGGAAGGGCCGGGGGATGAGCAGTTCTTC.

This clonotype was counted a few times. The V gene is TRBV5-6, the J gene TRBJ2-1; tentatively, D is TRBD2 (5 bases). CDR1 and CDR2 from the germline V gene are SGHDT and YYEEEE. The V end lost 4 bases, the J end lost 0 bases, and 14 bases lay between the germline ends. This CDR3 comprises 16 residues. For the CDR3, the DNA is TGTGCCAGCAGCCCCCGAGGGTCAAGCTCCTACAATGAGCAGTTCTTC. This sequence encodes CASSPRGSSSYNEQFF.

On this clonotype itself: The junction differs from germline at one of its ends, possibly a read error. The chain uses TRBV20-1 and TRBJ2-1, with D possibly TRBD2 on 5 matching bases. This CDR3 is 15 amino acids long. CDR1 is DFQATT, CDR2 SNEGSKA, per germline (reference sequence). CDR3 amino acids: CSASEASRRNNGQFF. The CDR3, as DNA: TGCAGTGCTAGCGAAGCTAGCAGACGGAACAATGGGCAGTTCTTC.

This chain joins TRBV10-3 and TRBJ2-3, with D perhaps given as TRBD1 or TRBD2 (5 bases each). Germline V gene sequence: CDR1 ENHRY, CDR2 SYGVKD. The length of the CDR3 is 13 residues. Between the trimmed V and J ends, which lost 6 bases and 1 base, there was a span of 8 bases. The CDR3 sequence: CAIRGVGTDTQYF. As DNA, the CDR3 is TGTGCCATCAGGGGGGTTGGCACAGATACGCAGTATTTT.

The chain combines TRBV2 with TRBJ1-1, with 9 positions matching TRBD1. Germline CDR1 is SNHLY and CDR2 is FYNNEI. After removal of 5 bases from V and 1 base from J, the junction contained 2 bases not matched to a gene. This CDR3 contains 14 residues. The CDR3 sequence is CASSQQGANTEAFF. DNA for the CDR3: TGTGCCAGCAGTCAACAGGGGGCGAACACTGAAGCTTTCTTT.

The rearrangement uses TRBV7-4 and TRBJ2-7, with D possibly being TRBD1 or TRBD2 (5 bases each). This CDR3 is 16 amino acids long. Germline loops: CDR1 SGHVT, CDR2 SQSDAQ. Trimming cost V 5 bases and J 2 bases, with 19 bases left between them. Here the CDR3 reads CASSPPKGRWTYEQYF. The CDR3 DNA sequence: TGTGCCAGCAGCCCACCGAAGGGACGGTGGACCTACGAGCAGTACTTC.

In its sample, this clonotype was seen many times. J is TRBJ2-1 and V is TRBV5-1; tentative D call: TRBD2 (6 bases). The V gene's germline CDR1 is SGHRS and CDR2 YFSETQ. Trimming took 2 bases from V and 2 from J, leaving 11 bases between them. CDR3 length: 15 residues. The CDR3: CASSFRDSTYNEQFF. Here the CDR3 DNA reads TGCGCCAGCAGCTTCCGGGACTCCACCTACAATGAGCAGTTCTTC.

There are a few counts of this clonotype. V gene TRBV12-3 or TRBV12-4 combines with J gene TRBJ2-5, with 7 bases that match TRBD1. This CDR3 has 13 amino acids. With V trimmed by 6 bases and J by 4 bases, 5 bases remained unmatched. The CDR3: CASRETGRETQYF. As DNA, the CDR3 is TGTGCCAGCAGGGAGACAGGGAGAGAGACCCAGTACTTC.

This clonotype was seen repeatedly, ten times or more. The chain employs TRBV5-1 and TRBJ2-3, with D perhaps being TRBD1 or TRBD2 (5 bases each). The CDR3 length is 16 residues. Germline-derived CDR1 and CDR2 are SGHRS and YFSETQ. Trimming removed 3 bases at V and 3 bases at J, with 17 bases between. The CDR3 region is CASSSTGRTGTDTQYF. DNA of the CDR3: TGCGCCAGCAGCTCAACAGGACGGACGGGGACAGATACGCAGTATTTT. The full variable domain, completed using reference TRBV5-1 and TRBJ2-3, is KAGVTQTPRYLIKTRGQQVTLSCSPISGHRSVSWYQQTPGQGLQFLFEYFSETQRNKGNFPGRFSGRQFSNSRSEMNVSTLELGDSALYLCASSSTGRTGTDTQYFGPGTRLTVL.

As regards this clonotype: A read error may explain this, as a much larger clone is one base away. The J gene is TRBJ1-5, the V gene TRBV24-1, with D uncertain. The CDR3 runs to 14 residues. The V gene lost 5 bases and the J gene lost 0 bases, with 7 bases spanning the gap. Germline V gene sequence: CDR1 KGHDR, CDR2 SFDVKD. The CDR3 DNA reads as TGTGCCACCAGTGGTGGGGATAGCAATCAGCCCCAGCATTTT. Encoded protein: CATSGGDSNQPQHF.

Of note for this clonotype: Being one base from a much bigger clone, this may be a read error. The V call is TRBV5-1, the J call TRBJ2-1; weak D call: TRBD2 (5 bases). CDR3 length: 15 residues. Germline V gives CDR1 SGHRS, CDR2 YFSETQ. The CDR3 DNA reads as TGCGCCAGCAGCTTGCGGGATTACACCTACAATGAGCGGTTCTTC. As protein: CASSLRDYTYNERFF.

The CDR3 here is CASSESSRNQPQHF. The CDR3 nucleotides are TGTGCCAGCAGTGAATCTTCTCGCAATCAGCCCCAGCATTTT. V and J are TRBV6-1 and TRBJ1-5; D not certain. This CDR3 region has 14 residues. V dropped 2 bases and J dropped 2 bases, with 7 bases sitting between them. Per germline, CDR1 MNHNS and CDR2 SASEGT.

This clonotype is categorized as medium-sized. The chain couples TRBV5-5 to TRBJ2-1; D is possibly TRBD1 (6 bases). Germline lookup yields CDR1 SGHKS and CDR2 YYEKEE (reference sequence). V shed 2 bases and J shed 7 bases, with 13 bases lying between them. There are 14 residues in the CDR3. In nucleotides, the CDR3 is TGTGCCAGCAGCTTCGGTCCCGGACAGAATGAGCAGTTCTTC. It codes for CASSFGPGQNEQFF.

This clonotype was recorded only once. A much larger clone differs from this one at a single base, so this may be a read error. J is TRBJ2-2 and V is TRBV7-3; D call uncertain. The CDR3 contains 14 residues. Germline CDR1 and CDR2: SGHTA and FQGTGA. In nucleotides, the CDR3 is TGTACCAGCAGCTTAAGGTGGAACACCGGGGAGCTGTTTTTT. It is translated as CTSSLRWNTGELFF. The full variable domain, rest sourced from reference TRBV7-3 and TRBJ2-2, is GAGVSQTPSNKVTEKGKYVELRCDPISGHTALYWYRQSLGQGPEFLIYFQGTGAADDSGLPNDRFFAVRPEGSVSTLKIQRTERGDSAVYLCTSSLRWNTGELFFGEGSRLTVL.

Note on this clonotype: This may be a read error: a much more frequent sequence differs by one nucleotide. Because the CDR3 is missing its conserved closing phenylalanine or tryptophan, this is likely a read error. The genes are TRBV7-2 and TRBJ2-5; D perhaps matches TRBD2 (6 bases). Germline V gene lookup returns CDR1 SGHTA and CDR2 FQGNSA. The V and J ends lost 6 bases and 4 bases respectively, with 12 bases between them. This CDR3 is built from 13 residues. The CDR3 bases are TGTGCCAGCAGGGGGATAGCGGCAGAGACCCAGTACCTC. It encodes CASRGIAAETQYL.

This clonotype was observed a few times. The V gene is TRBV28, the J gene TRBJ2-7, with TRBD1 identical over 8 bases. The ends lost 6 bases at V and 7 bases at J; junction bases unmatched: 8. From germline, CDR1 is MDHEN and CDR2 SYDVKM. This CDR3 comprises 13 residues. The CDR3 region has the DNA TGTGCCAGCAGCGGACAGGGCGGGCGGGAGCAGTACTTC. It translates to CASSGQGGREQYF.

This clonotype was seen ten or more times. The chain couples TRBV7-2 to TRBJ2-3, with D uncertain. V shed 5 bases and J shed 0 bases, with 12 bases lying between them. The CDR3 has 15 amino acids. Germline loops: CDR1 SGHTA, CDR2 FQGNSA. CDR3 sequence (DNA): TGTGCCAGCAGCCTTTCGTACACTAGCACAGATACGCAGTATTTT. This codes for CASSLSYTSTDTQYF.

This clonotype was seen a few times. V is TRBV7-8 and J is TRBJ1-2; possible D gene TRBD1, 6 bases. V was pared by 5 bases and J by 2 bases, with 12 bases between. Per the germline V gene, CDR1 is SGHVS and CDR2 is FQNEAQ. The CDR3 sequence is 14 residues long. DNA for the CDR3: TGTGCCAGCAGCAGAGGACAGCTCAACTATGGCTACACCTTC. Its translation is CASSRGQLNYGYTF.

The CDR3 spells CASSPSPSNTEAFF. The DNA for the CDR3 is TGTGCCAGCTCACCCTCTCCGTCGAACACTGAAGCTTTCTTT. The chain couples TRBV18 to TRBJ1-1, with no clear D. The CDR3 spans 14 residues. Germline V gene lookup returns CDR1 KGHSH and CDR2 LQKENI. Trimming removed 3 bases from V and 1 base from J, with 9 bases in between.

This clonotype has at least ten counts. This chain links TRBV20-1 with TRBJ1-5; no firm D call. With 5 bases removed from V and 7 bases from J, the gap between germline ends came to 12 bases. Germline CDR1 and CDR2: DFQATT and SNEGSKA (reference sequence). The CDR3 has 12 amino acids. This CDR3 is CSAQSTSQPQHF. In DNA, the CDR3 is TGCAGTGCTCAGAGTACAAGCCAGCCCCAGCATTTT.

This clonotype was seen only a few times. The J gene is TRBJ2-1, the V gene TRBV5-1; 9 nucleotides line up with TRBD1. V shed 2 bases, J shed 7 bases, and the junction held 7 bases outside the gene matches. There are 15 residues in the CDR3. Germline CDR1 is SGHRS and CDR2 is YFSETQ. DNA of the CDR3: TGCGCCAGCAGCTTCAGCGGGACAGGGTATAATGAGCAGTTCTTC. Translation: CASSFSGTGYNEQFF. Complete variable domain (other parts from reference TRBV5-1 and TRBJ2-1): KAGVTQTPRYLIKTRGQQVTLSCSPISGHRSVSWYQQTPGQGLQFLFEYFSETQRNKGNFPGRFSGRQFSNSRSEMNVSTLELGDSALYLCASSFSGTGYNEQFFGPGTRLTVL.

This clonotype turned up a few times. The chain uses TRBV5-1 and TRBJ1-2, with TRBD1 identical over 8 bases. The V gene end was trimmed by 4 bases and the J gene end by 5 bases; junction bases not matched to a gene: 10. This CDR3 has 15 amino acids. Germline V lookup: CDR1 SGHRS, CDR2 YFSETQ. CDR3 nucleotides: TGCGCCAGCAGCCCCCTTCCGGGACAGGCTTATGGCTACACCTTC. Residues: CASSPLPGQAYGYTF.